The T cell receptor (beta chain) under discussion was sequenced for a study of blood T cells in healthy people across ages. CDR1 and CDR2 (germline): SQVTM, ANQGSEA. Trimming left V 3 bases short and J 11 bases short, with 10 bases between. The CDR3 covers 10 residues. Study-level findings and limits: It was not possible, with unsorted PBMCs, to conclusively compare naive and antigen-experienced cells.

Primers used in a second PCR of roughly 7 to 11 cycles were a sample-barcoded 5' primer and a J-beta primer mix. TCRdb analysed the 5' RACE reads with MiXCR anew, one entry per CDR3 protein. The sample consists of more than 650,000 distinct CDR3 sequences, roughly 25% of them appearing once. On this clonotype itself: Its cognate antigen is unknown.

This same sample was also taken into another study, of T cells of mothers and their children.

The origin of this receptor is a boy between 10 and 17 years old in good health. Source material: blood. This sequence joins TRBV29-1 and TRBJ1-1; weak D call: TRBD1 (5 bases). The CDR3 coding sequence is TGCAGCGTTGACGGGGGACGGGCTTTCTTT. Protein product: CSVDGGRAFF.